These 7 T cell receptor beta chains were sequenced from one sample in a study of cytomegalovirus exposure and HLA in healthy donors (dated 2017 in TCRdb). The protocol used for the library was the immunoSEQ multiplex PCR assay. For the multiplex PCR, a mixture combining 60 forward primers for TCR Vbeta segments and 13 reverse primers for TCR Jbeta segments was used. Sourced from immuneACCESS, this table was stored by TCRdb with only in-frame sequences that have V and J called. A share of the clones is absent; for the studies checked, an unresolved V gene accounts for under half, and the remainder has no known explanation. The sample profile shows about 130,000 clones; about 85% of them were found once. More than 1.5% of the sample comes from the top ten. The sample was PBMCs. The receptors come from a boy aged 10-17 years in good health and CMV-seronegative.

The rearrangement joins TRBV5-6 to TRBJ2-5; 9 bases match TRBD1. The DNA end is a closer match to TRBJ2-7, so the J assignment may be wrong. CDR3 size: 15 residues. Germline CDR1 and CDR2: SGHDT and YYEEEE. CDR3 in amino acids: CASSGLRQGAYEQYF. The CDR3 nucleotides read TGTGCCAGCAGCGGTTTAAGACAGGGGGCCTACGAGCAGTACTTC.

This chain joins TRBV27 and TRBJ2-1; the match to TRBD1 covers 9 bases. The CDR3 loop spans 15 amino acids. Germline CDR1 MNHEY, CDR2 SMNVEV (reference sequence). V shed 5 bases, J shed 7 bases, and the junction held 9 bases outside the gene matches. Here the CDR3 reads CASSLRDRDLNEQFF. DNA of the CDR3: TGTGCCAGCAGTCTCCGGGACAGGGATTTAAATGAGCAGTTCTTC.

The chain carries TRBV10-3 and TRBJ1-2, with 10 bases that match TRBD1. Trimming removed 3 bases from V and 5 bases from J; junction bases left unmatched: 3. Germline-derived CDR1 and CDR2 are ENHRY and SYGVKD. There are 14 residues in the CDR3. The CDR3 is CAISDGQGGYGYTF. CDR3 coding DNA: TGTGCCATCAGTGACGGACAGGGGGGGTATGGCTACACCTTC.

In DNA form, the CDR3 reads TGTGCCAGCAGTGAATCGACAGGGTCAGAGACCCAGTACTTC. Translated, it gives CASSESTGSETQYF. This chain links TRBV6-4 with TRBJ2-5; 7 bases fit TRBD1. From germline, CDR1 is MRHNA and CDR2 SNTAGT. CDR3 length equals 14 residues. J gave up 4 bases and V 3 bases, and 5 bases lay outside the gene matches.

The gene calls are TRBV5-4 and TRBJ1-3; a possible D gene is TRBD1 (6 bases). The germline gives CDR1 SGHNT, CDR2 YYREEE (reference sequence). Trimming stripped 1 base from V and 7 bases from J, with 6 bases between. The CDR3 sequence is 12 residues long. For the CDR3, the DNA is TGTGCCAGCAGCTTGAGGGGGAACACCATATATTTT. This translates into CASSLRGNTIYF.

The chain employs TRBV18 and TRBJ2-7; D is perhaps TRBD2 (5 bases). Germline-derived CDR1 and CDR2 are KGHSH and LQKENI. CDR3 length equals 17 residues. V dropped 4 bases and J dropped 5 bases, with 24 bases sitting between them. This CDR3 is CASSRGNRAEVSHEQYF. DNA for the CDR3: TGTGCCAGCTCACGGGGTAATCGCGCGGAGGTTTCGCACGAGCAGTACTTC.

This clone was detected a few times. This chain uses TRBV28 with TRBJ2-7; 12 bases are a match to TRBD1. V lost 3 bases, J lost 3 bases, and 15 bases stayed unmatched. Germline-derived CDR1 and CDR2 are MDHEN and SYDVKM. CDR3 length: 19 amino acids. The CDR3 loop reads CASSFPLIDRDRGRYEQYF. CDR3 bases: TGTGCCAGCAGTTTCCCCTTGATTGACCGGGACAGGGGGCGCTACGAGCAGTACTTC.